The present T cell receptor beta chain was sequenced within a study of blood T cell repertoires in COVID-19. Whole-study context: The United States, Italy and Spain supplied acute and convalescent COVID-19 samples. The cDNA or gDNA used as material had been derived from T cells, B-cell-depleted T cells, or PBMCs.

Per the original data handling: Using reference gene primer amplification, nucleated cell counts were estimated. Produced via immunoSEQ multiplex PCR; TCRdb's table is partial and in-frame only. V, J and clone size are those of that table, while D and trimming were read from the DNA. Here the sample spans 100,000 or so clones, 85% being singletons. The CDR3 has 13 residues. The germline gives CDR1 SGHRS, CDR2 YFSETQ. Trimming cost V 7 bases and J 4 bases, with 11 bases left between them. The gene calls are TRBV5-1 and TRBJ2-2; D is unclear. The clonotype was recovered from a man in his forties or fifties with acute or convalescent COVID-19. Sequenced: peripheral blood. CDR3 loop: CASLGESTGELFF. The CDR3, as DNA: TGCGCCAGCCTCGGAGAGAGCACCGGGGAGCTGTTTTTT.